This TCR beta chain appears in the sequencing data of a study of regulatory T cells in long-lasting Graves disease. The table lists this clonotype with many counts. To make TCR beta libraries, researchers used iRepertoire HTBI primers and Arm-PCR of CDR3 regions. Authors' processing steps: Identification of gene segments yielded 60 to 80 TRBV and about 14 TRBJ across samples. TCRdb passed the multiplex PCR reads through MiXCR, listing each CDR3 protein once. V and J calls and clone size were set by TCRdb, not the authors. The data contain around 400,000 distinct CDR3 sequences, around 16% of them singletons. V lost 1 base to trimming and J lost 0 bases, with 10 bases between them. The CDR3 runs 15 residues. Germline V CDR1 and CDR2: LGHDT, YNNKEL (reference sequence). Time point reported: newly diagnosed GD, antithyroid drugs for less than 3 months. Extracted RNA from PBMCs served as the source of the TCR library.

The same sample was also used in a study of T cells in Graves' hyperthyroidism and ophthalmopathy. That work adds: Most thyroid-expanded clonotypes above 0.001 were also found in blood.

This receptor was identified in a woman aged 40-49 years with Graves disease. The chain couples TRBV3-1 to TRBJ2-7; tentative D call: TRBD2 (5 bases). The sequenced sample was peripheral blood mononuclear cells (PBMCs), obtained at new diagnosis, from a patient treated with antithyroid drugs. This chain's CDR3 is CASSQGLDFSYEQYF. CDR3 DNA sequence: TGTGCCAGCAGCCAAGGATTGGACTTCTCCTACGAGCAGTACTTC.